A single sample is the source of the 7 T cell receptor beta chains below, sequenced in a study of blood T cell repertoires in COVID-19. Only in-frame clones appear in the TCRdb table, and some are missing; sequencing was by immunoSEQ multiplex PCR. In the table there are approximately 210,000 clones, approximately 80% of which are singletons. Sequencing was done on a sample of peripheral blood. The receptors derive from a woman aged 80 or older with COVID-19, enrolled during active disease.

The genes are TRBV9 and TRBJ2-3; 8 positions agree with TRBD2. Germline-derived CDR1 and CDR2 are SGDLS and YYNGEE. The CDR3 contains 17 residues. The ends lost 0 bases at V and 2 bases at J; junction bases unmatched: 8. CDR3 sequence reads: CASSVVLAGSSTDTQYF. In DNA form, the CDR3 reads TGTGCCAGCAGCGTAGTATTAGCGGGGTCTTCCACAGATACGCAGTATTTT. The full variable domain, completed using reference TRBV9 and TRBJ2-3, is DSGVTQTPKHLITATGQRVTLRCSPRSGDLSVYWYQQSLDQGLQFLIQYYNGEERAKGNILERFSAQQFPDLHSELNLSSLELGDSALYFCASSVVLAGSSTDTQYFGPGTRLTVL.

This sequence joins TRBV7-9 and TRBJ2-5; a weak D match, TRBD1 (6 bases). The ends were cut back, 4 bases at V and 5 bases at J, with 17 bases in the middle. The CDR3 totals 15 residues. CDR1 is SEHNR and CDR2 is FQNEAQ in the germline V gene (reference sequence). The CDR3 DNA follows: TGTGCCAGCAGCTCCCGGTGGGGGCGCAGGGAGACCCAGTACTTC. This codes for CASSSRWGRRETQYF.

The DNA for the CDR3 is TGTGCCAGCAGCCCCCGGGGGGGGAGGACTAACACCGGGGAGCTGTTTTTT. Residues: CASSPRGGRTNTGELFF. V usage is TRBV5-4 and J usage is TRBJ2-2; 8 nucleotides line up with TRBD2. The junction had 10 bases not matched to a gene; V was cut back by 4 bases and J by 2 bases. This CDR3 is built from 17 residues. CDR1 is SGHNT, CDR2 YYREEE, per germline (reference sequence). Complete variable domain (other parts from reference TRBV5-4 and TRBJ2-2): ETGVTQSPTHLIKTRGQQVTLRCSSQSGHNTVSWYQQALGQGPQFIFQYYREEENGRGNFPPRFSGLQFPNYSSELNVNALELDDSALYLCASSPRGGRTNTGELFFGEGSRLTVL.

The rearrangement uses TRBV7-3 and TRBJ1-4; tentatively, D is TRBD1 (6 bases). The germline V gene encodes CDR1 SGHTA and CDR2 FQGTGA. V lost 1 base and J 4 bases, leaving 10 bases between the germline ends. The CDR3 consists of 15 residues. CDR3 sequence reads: CASSLSGQSNEKLFF. CDR3 DNA sequence: TGTGCCAGCAGCTTAAGTGGACAGAGTAATGAAAAACTGTTTTTT.

The chain couples TRBV2 to TRBJ1-1; 7 bases match TRBD1. Trimming at V came to 6 bases and at J to 11 bases, leaving 15 bases not matched to a gene. Germline values: CDR1 SNHLY, CDR2 FYNNEI. The CDR3 runs 14 residues. The CDR3, as DNA: TGTGCCAGCAGGACCGGGGGACAGCGGGGGCCGGCTTTCTTT. It codes for CASRTGGQRGPAFF.

This rearrangement joins TRBV3-1 (or the pseudogene TRBV3-2) to TRBJ1-2; D unclear. The CDR3 is 14 amino acids. CDR1 and CDR2 (germline): LGHDT, YNNKEL (reference sequence). Trimming shortened V by 0 bases and J by 7 bases, and 12 bases separated the two germline ends. The CDR3, as DNA: TGTGCCAGCAGCCAAGATCCGGGGAGTGCTGGCTACACCTTC. This encodes CASSQDPGSAGYTF.

CDR3 in DNA: TGCGCCAGCAGCTTGGATGGGGGGTACACTGAAGCTTTCTTT. Protein product: CASSLDGGYTEAFF. The chain links TRBV5-1 to TRBJ1-1, with D tentatively TRBD1 (5 bases). CDR1 SGHRS and CDR2 YFSETQ come from the germline V gene. Trimming left V 0 bases short and J 3 bases short, with 9 bases between. The CDR3 extends over 14 amino acids.